Only one count was recorded for the clone carrying this TCR beta chain. No DNA is shown, since the ends of the CDR3 on it are uncertain; the CDR3 is the one TCRdb lists. This sample is drawn from a study of blood T cell repertoires in COVID-19. Study-wide context: There were acute and convalescent COVID-19 samples, and they came from the United States, Italy and Spain.

The CDR3 length equals 16 residues, ends included. The authors' processing: Scientists estimated how many nucleated cells there were by amplifying reference gene primers. Using immunoSEQ multiplex PCR, the repertoire was profiled, and TCRdb retains in-frame clones only, with some absent. The V and J calls and the clone size are those of that table, but D and trimming were determined from the DNA. The sample lists 150,000 to 200,000 clones; about 87% were seen once. The specimen sequenced was peripheral blood. The receptor was isolated from a man aged 18 to 30 with active or convalescent COVID-19. The chain employs TRBV21-1 and TRBJ1-1. TRBV21-1 is a documented pseudogene. The CDR3 protein is CASSSGWWGLGTEAFF.